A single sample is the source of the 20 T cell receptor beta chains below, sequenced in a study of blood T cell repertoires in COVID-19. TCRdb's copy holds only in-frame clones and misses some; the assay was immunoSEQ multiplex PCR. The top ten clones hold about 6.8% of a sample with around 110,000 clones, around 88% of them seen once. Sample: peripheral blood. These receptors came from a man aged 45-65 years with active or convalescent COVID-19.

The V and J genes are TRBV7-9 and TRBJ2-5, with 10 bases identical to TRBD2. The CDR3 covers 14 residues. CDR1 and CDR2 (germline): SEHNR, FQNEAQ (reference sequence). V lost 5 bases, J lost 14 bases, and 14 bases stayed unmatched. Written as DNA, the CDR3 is TGTGCCAGCAGCCACGTTAAGCGGGAGGGCGATTTATACTTC. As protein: CASSHVKREGDLYF.

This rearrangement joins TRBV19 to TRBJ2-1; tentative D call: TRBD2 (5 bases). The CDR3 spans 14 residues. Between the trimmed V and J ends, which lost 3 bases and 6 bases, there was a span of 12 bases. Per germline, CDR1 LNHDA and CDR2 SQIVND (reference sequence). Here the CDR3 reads CASSMRVDSNEQFF. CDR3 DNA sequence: TGTGCCAGTAGTATGAGAGTGGACTCCAATGAGCAGTTCTTC.

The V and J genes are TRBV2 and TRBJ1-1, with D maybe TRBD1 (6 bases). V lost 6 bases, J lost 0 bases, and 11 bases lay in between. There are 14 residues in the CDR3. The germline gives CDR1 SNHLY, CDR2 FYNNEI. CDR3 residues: CASRGGQLNTEAFF. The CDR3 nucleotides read TGTGCCAGCAGGGGCGGACAGTTGAACACTGAAGCTTTCTTT.

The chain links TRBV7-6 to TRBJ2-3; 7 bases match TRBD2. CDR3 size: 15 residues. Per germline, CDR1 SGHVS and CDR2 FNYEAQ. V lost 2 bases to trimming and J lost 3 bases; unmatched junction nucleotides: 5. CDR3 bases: TGTGCCAGCAGCTTACTGCTAGCGGTTACAGATACGCAGTATTTT. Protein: CASSLLLAVTDTQYF. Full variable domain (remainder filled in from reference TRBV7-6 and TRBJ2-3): GAGVSQSPRYKVTKRGQDVALRCDPISGHVSLYWYRQALGQGPEFLTYFNYEAQQDKSGLPNDRFSAERPEGSISTLTIQRTEQRDSAMYRCASSLLLAVTDTQYFGPGTRLTVL.

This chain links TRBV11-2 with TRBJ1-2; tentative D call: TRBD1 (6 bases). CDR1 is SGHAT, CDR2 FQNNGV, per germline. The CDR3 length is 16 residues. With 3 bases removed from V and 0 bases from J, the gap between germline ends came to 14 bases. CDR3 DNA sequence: TGTGCCAGCAGCTTCGACTACAGGGCTGCTAACTATGGCTACACCTTC. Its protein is CASSFDYRAANYGYTF.

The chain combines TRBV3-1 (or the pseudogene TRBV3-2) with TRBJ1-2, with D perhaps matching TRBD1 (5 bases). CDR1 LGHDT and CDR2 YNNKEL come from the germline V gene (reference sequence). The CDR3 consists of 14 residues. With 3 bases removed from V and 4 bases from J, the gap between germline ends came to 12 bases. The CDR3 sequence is CASSQLRGGYGYTF. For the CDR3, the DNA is TGTGCCAGCAGCCAGTTGCGGGGCGGCTATGGCTACACCTTC.

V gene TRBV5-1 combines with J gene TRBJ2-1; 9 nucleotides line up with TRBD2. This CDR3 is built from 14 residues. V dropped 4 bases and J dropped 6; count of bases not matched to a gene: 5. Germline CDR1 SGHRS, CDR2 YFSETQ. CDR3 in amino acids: CASSRGLASNEQFF. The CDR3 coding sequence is TGCGCCAGCAGCCGGGGACTAGCCAGCAATGAGCAGTTCTTC.

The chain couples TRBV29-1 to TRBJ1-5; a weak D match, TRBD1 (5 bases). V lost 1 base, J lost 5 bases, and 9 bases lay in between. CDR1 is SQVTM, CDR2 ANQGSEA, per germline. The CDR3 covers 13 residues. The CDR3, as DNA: TGCAGCGTTGAAGCGGGGGACGATCAGCCCCAGCATTTT. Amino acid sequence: CSVEAGDDQPQHF.

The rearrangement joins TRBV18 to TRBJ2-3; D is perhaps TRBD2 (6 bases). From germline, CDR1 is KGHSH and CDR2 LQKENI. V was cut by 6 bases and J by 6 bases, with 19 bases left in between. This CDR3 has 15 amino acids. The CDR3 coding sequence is TGTGCCAGCTCTCCTTGGGGGGTTCCCCAGGATACGCAGTATTTT. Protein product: CASSPWGVPQDTQYF.

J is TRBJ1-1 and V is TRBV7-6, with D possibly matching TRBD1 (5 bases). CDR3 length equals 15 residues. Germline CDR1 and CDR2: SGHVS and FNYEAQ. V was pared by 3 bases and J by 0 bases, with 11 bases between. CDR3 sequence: CASSFRGGVNTEAFF. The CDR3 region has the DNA TGTGCCAGCAGCTTCCGTGGGGGGGTGAACACTGAAGCTTTCTTT.

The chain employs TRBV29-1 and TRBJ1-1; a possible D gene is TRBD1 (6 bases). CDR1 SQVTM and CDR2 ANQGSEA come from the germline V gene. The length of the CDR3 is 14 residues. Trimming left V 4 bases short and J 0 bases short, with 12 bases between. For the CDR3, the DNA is TGCAGCGTTGCCCCGGGACATCTGAACACTGAAGCTTTCTTT. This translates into CSVAPGHLNTEAFF.

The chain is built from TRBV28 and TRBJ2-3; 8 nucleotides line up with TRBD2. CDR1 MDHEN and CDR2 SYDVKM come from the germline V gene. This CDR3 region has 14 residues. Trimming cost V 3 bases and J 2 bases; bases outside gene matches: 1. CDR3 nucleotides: TGTGCCAGCAGTTTTAGCGGGAACACAGATACGCAGTATTTT. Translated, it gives CASSFSGNTDTQYF. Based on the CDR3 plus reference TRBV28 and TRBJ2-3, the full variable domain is DVKVTQSSRYLVKRTGEKVFLECVQDMDHENMFWYRQDPGLGLRLIYFSYDVKMKEKGDIPEGYSVSREKKERFSLILESASTNQTSMYLCASSFSGNTDTQYFGPGTRLTVL.

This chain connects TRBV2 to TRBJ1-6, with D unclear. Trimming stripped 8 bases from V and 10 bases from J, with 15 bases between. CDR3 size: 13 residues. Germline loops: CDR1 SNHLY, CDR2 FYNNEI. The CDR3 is CASQSSPGSPLHF. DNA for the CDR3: TGTGCCAGCCAGTCATCTCCGGGATCACCCCTCCACTTT.

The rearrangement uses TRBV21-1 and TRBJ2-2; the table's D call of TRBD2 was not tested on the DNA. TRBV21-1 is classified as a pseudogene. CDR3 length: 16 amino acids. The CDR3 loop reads CASKEKGGPNTGELFF. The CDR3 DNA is TGTGCCAGCAAGGAAAAGGGGGGGCCGAACACCGGGGAGCTGTTTTTT.

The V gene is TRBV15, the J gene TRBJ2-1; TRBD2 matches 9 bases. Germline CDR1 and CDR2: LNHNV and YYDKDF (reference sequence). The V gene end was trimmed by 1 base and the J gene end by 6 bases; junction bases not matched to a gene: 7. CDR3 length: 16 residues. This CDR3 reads CATSRAASGTSNEQFF. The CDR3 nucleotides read TGTGCCACCAGCAGAGCGGCTAGCGGGACTAGCAATGAGCAGTTCTTC. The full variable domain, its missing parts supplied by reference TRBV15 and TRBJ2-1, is DAMVIQNPRYQVTQFGKPVTLSCSQTLNHNVMYWYQQKSSQAPKLLFHYYDKDFNNEADTPDNFQSRRPNTSFCFLDIRSPGLGDTAMYLCATSRAASGTSNEQFFGPGTRLTVL.

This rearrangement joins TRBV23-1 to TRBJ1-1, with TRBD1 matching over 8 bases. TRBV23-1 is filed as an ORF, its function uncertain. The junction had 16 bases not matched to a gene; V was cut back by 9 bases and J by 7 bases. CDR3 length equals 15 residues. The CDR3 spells CARKRRGQGGDEAFF. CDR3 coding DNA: TGCGCCAGAAAAAGAAGAGGACAGGGCGGAGATGAAGCTTTCTTT.

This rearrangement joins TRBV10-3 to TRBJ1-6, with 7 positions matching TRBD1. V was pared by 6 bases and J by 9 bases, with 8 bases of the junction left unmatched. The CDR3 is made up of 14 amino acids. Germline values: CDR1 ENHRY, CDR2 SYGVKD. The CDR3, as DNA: TGTGCCATCAGCCGACAGGGAGAGGGTTCACCCCTCCACTTT. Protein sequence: CAISRQGEGSPLHF.

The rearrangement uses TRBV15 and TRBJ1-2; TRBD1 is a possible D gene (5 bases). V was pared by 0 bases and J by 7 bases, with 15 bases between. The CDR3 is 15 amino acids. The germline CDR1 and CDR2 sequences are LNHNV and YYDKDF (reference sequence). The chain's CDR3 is CATSRDRAVLGGYTF. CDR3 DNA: TGTGCCACCAGCAGAGACAGGGCCGTGCTTGGTGGCTACACCTTC.

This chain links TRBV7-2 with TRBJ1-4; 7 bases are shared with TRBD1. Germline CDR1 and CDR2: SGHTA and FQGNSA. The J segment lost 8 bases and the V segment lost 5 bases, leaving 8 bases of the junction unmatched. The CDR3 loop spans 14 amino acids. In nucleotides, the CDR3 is TGTGCCAGCAGCCCTAAGACAGGGTTAGAAAAACTGTTTTTT. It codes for CASSPKTGLEKLFF.

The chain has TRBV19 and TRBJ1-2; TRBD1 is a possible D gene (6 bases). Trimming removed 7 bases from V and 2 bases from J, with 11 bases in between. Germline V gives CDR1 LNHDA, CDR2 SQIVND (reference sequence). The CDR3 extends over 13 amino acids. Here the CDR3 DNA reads TGTGCCAGTATGGGGCAGGGGAACTATGGCTACACCTTC. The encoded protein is CASMGQGNYGYTF.